The present T cell receptor beta chain was sequenced within a study of cytomegalovirus exposure and HLA in healthy donors. Whole-study findings and limits: In a later analysis, HLA-C alleles had the fewest associated TCRs, DRB1 alleles the most. In an earlier analysis, most TCR beta V segments were productive about 87% or about 30% of the time.

A multiplex PCR was run with 60 Vbeta primers and 13 Jbeta primers. TCRdb's copy holds only in-frame clones and misses some; the assay was immunoSEQ multiplex PCR. The sample shows fewer than 35,000 clones, around nine tenths of them seen only once. Turning to this clone: No antigen is known for it.

The TCR originated in a boy younger than 18 in good health and CMV-seronegative. The sequenced sample was PBMCs.

CDR3 in DNA: TGTGCCACAACCTACGGACAGGGAGGGGTTTATACCGGGGAGCTGTTTTTT. Translated: CATTYGQGGVYTGELFF. The chain employs TRBV10-3 and TRBJ2-2, with D perhaps TRBD1 (8 bases). Germline lookup yields CDR1 ENHRY and CDR2 SYGVKD. Trimming removed 10 bases from V and 5 bases from J, with 26 bases in between. CDR3 size: 17 residues.